This T cell receptor (beta chain) was retrieved from a study of T-cell reconstitution after alpha-beta-depleted transplantation in children. Study outcomes and limitations: T-cell numbers and diversity, one year after transplant, stemmed largely from T cells that were newly produced. It was reported that alpha-beta T cells came from several hundred expanded graft clones (about two months after transplant).

This clonotype was counted a few times. What it binds is not known. During its preparation, the TCRbeta library received unique molecular identifiers. MiXCR was run by TCRdb on the PCR reads, yielding one entry per CDR3 protein. The profile shows fewer than 700,000 distinct CDR3 sequences, 10% to 15% of them singletons. This CDR3 has 19 residues. Germline V gene lookup returns CDR1 SGHAT and CDR2 FQDESV (reference sequence). V shed 5 bases, J shed 6 bases, and the junction held 16 bases outside the gene matches. The input for sequencing was PBMCs, mostly from graft donor cells, taken 360 days after TCRalphabeta/CD19-depleted stem cell transplant. The V gene is TRBV11-1, the J gene TRBJ2-1; 13 bases line up with TRBD2. This sequence originates from a male patient between 5 and 17 years old who had a stem cell transplant for acute myeloid leukemia, so the T cells may come from the graft donor. The CDR3 nucleotides read TGTGCCAGCAGCGTCAGTACTAGCGGGAGGGCCCAAATCGGCAATGAGCAGTTCTTC. Its translation: CASSVSTSGRAQIGNEQFF.